Presented here are 24 T cell receptor beta chains from one specimen sequenced in a study of identical twins. TCRdb reprocessed the 5' RACE reads via MiXCR and lists one record per CDR3 protein. This sample carries over 600,000 distinct CDR3 sequences, about 20% of them seen once, and the ten largest clones take over 4%. The sample also formed part of further work on T cells expressing NK-cell markers.

The sample was PBMCs. All receptors derive from a woman between 18 and 29 years old in good health.

This clonotype has a handful of counts. This CDR3 is CASSLSGTNQPQHF. The CDR3 nucleotides read TGTGCCAGCAGCTTATCCGGGACGAATCAGCCCCAGCATTTT. The V call is TRBV5-6, the J call TRBJ1-5, with TRBD1 as a possible D gene (5 bases). The CDR3 contains 14 residues. Per germline, CDR1 SGHDT and CDR2 YYEEEE. V was clipped by 2 bases and J by 4 bases, with 10 bases between them.

The chain uses TRBV20-1 and TRBJ1-2; a weak D match, TRBD1 (5 bases). V was trimmed by 6 bases and J by 6 bases, leaving 17 bases between them. The CDR3 has 13 amino acids. The V gene's germline CDR1 is DFQATT and CDR2 SNEGSKA (reference sequence). The CDR3 DNA follows: TGCAGTGCCCCCGGGGCGTTCAGGGATGGCTACACCTTC. Protein: CSAPGAFRDGYTF.

This chain links TRBV7-2 with TRBJ2-7, with 9 positions matching TRBD2. Germline values: CDR1 SGHTA, CDR2 FQGNSA. V was pared by 4 bases and J by 7 bases, with 11 bases of the junction left unmatched. The CDR3 loop spans 15 amino acids. CDR3 nucleotides: TGTGCCAGCAGCTGGCTGCCGGGACTAGCTAGTGAGCAGTACTTC. Protein product: CASSWLPGLASEQYF. Together with reference TRBV7-2 and TRBJ2-7, the CDR3 gives the full variable domain: GAGVSQSPSNKVTEKGKDVELRCDPISGHTALYWYRQSLGQGLEFLIYFQGNSAPDKSGLPSDRFSAERTGGSVSTLTIQRTQQEDSAVYLCASSWLPGLASEQYFGPGTRLTVT.

The chain is built from TRBV7-2 and TRBJ2-3; TRBD2 is a possible D gene (7 bases). Germline V CDR1 and CDR2: SGHTA, FQGNSA. The CDR3 contains 15 residues. V was pared by 5 bases and J by 6 bases, with 18 bases between. The CDR3 is CASSLYFWGGDTQYF. The CDR3 DNA sequence: TGTGCCAGCAGCCTCTACTTCTGGGGGGGCGATACGCAGTATTTT.

This clonotype came up a few times. The rearrangement links TRBV9 to TRBJ1-1, with no clear D. The germline gives CDR1 SGDLS, CDR2 YYNGEE. This CDR3 spans 14 amino acids. V was pared by 3 bases and J by 5 bases, with 14 bases between. Here the CDR3 DNA reads TGTGCCAGCAGCGCAGGCGGGCGTAGGACTGAAGCTTTCTTT. Its translation: CASSAGGRRTEAFF.

The chain has TRBV7-8 and TRBJ2-7; 11 nucleotides match TRBD2. The CDR3 sequence is 15 residues long. CDR1 is SGHVS and CDR2 is FQNEAQ in the germline V gene. Losses at the gene ends were 5 bases for V and 5 bases for J; bases not matched to a gene: 8. As DNA, the CDR3 is TGTGCCAGCAGCACGGGGACTAGCGGAAGGCACGAGCAGTACTTC. Residues: CASSTGTSGRHEQYF. Variable domain in full (rest from reference TRBV7-8 and TRBJ2-7): GAGVSQSPRYKVAKRGQDVALRCDPISGHVSLFWYQQALGQGPEFLTYFQNEAQLDKSGLPSDRFFAERPEGSVSTLKIQRTQQEDSAVYLCASSTGTSGRHEQYFGPGTRLTVT.

The chain employs TRBV29-1 and TRBJ1-5; possibly TRBD1 for D (5 bases). Between the trimmed V and J ends, which lost 6 bases and 7 bases, there was a span of 19 bases. CDR3 length: 14 amino acids. CDR1 and CDR2 (germline): SQVTM, ANQGSEA. This CDR3 reads CSVTGAGRNQPQHF. The CDR3 region has the DNA TGCAGCGTCACTGGGGCAGGGAGGAACCAGCCCCAGCATTTT.

V gene TRBV27 combines with J gene TRBJ2-3; no definite D call. CDR1 is MNHEY and CDR2 is SMNVEV in the germline V gene (reference sequence). The CDR3 sequence is 17 residues long. The ends were cut back, 1 base at V and 2 bases at J, with 16 bases in the middle. The CDR3 here is CASSLFPAVGYTDTQYF. For the CDR3, the DNA is TGTGCCAGCAGTTTATTCCCCGCTGTGGGATACACAGATACGCAGTATTTT.

The gene calls are TRBV10-1 and TRBJ2-3; 8 nucleotides align to TRBD1. The CDR3 sequence is 13 residues long. V dropped 3 bases and J dropped 6; count of bases not matched to a gene: 2. Germline CDR1 reads WNHNN; CDR2 reads SYGVQD (reference sequence). This chain's CDR3 is CASSDTGGDTQYF. The DNA for the CDR3 is TGCGCCAGCAGTGATACAGGGGGTGATACGCAGTATTTT.

The chain combines TRBV12-3 or TRBV12-4 with TRBJ2-3; a weak D match, TRBD1 (6 bases). Between the trimmed V and J ends, which lost 6 bases and 2 bases, there was a span of 21 bases. CDR3 length equals 17 residues. The CDR3: CASSPGDRSRNTDTQYF. In nucleotides, the CDR3 is TGTGCCAGCAGCCCCGGCGACAGGTCCAGAAACACAGATACGCAGTATTTT.

There are many counts of this clonotype. The V and J genes are TRBV20-1 and TRBJ2-5; TRBD1 agrees at 8 bases. The CDR3 extends over 14 amino acids. Per germline, CDR1 DFQATT and CDR2 SNEGSKA (reference sequence). V lost 2 bases and J lost 2; bases outside the gene matches: 4. The CDR3 reads CSARPRTGQETQYF. DNA of the CDR3: TGCAGTGCTAGACCCAGGACAGGGCAAGAGACCCAGTACTTC.

The V call is TRBV12-3 or TRBV12-4, the J call TRBJ2-7; possibly TRBD1 for D (5 bases). There are 12 residues in the CDR3. V lost 6 bases and J 6 bases, leaving 12 bases between the germline ends. CDR3 in DNA: TGTGCCAGCAGCCAGGGATCGATCGAGCAGTACTTC. Translated: CASSQGSIEQYF.

The genes are TRBV27 and TRBJ2-2, with D tentatively TRBD1 or TRBD2 (6 bases each). V was trimmed by 6 bases and J by 11 bases, leaving 22 bases between them. This CDR3 is 15 amino acids long. Germline V gene sequence: CDR1 MNHEY, CDR2 SMNVEV (reference sequence). CDR3 loop: CASRVTGGSPLELFF. The CDR3 nucleotides read TGTGCCAGCAGAGTGACAGGAGGGTCCCCGTTAGAGCTGTTTTTT.

This clonotype was recorded a few times. CDR3 nucleotide sequence: TGTGCCAGCAGCTGGACGGGAAAGGAGAGGGGGCGCTTGGAGACCCAGTACTTC. Its protein is CASSWTGKERGRLETQYF. The chain combines TRBV5-5 with TRBJ2-5; 7 bases line up with TRBD1. CDR1 SGHKS and CDR2 YYEKEE come from the germline V gene (reference sequence). The J segment lost 5 bases and the V segment lost 3 bases, leaving 19 bases of the junction unmatched. This CDR3 is built from 18 residues.

This clonotype was picked up one time. V usage is TRBV29-1 and J usage is TRBJ1-2, with TRBD1 matching over 7 bases. The CDR3 is made up of 16 amino acids. CDR1 and CDR2 (germline): SQVTM, ANQGSEA. V dropped 7 bases and J dropped 8; count of bases not matched to a gene: 22. The CDR3 nucleotides are TGCAGCGCTGCCCCCCGACGACAGGGCCCGGCGGGAGGCTACACCTTC. Amino acids: CSAAPRRQGPAGGYTF.

This clonotype was detected only a few times. The chain employs TRBV12-3 or TRBV12-4 and TRBJ2-3; D possibly corresponds to TRBD2 (7 bases). The CDR3 has 12 residues. V was trimmed by 8 bases and J by 3 bases, leaving 9 bases between them. CDR3 in amino acids: CASRGATDTQYF. The CDR3 coding sequence is TGTGCCAGCCGGGGGGCTACAGATACGCAGTATTTT.

This clonotype appeared many times. The V gene is TRBV20-1, the J gene TRBJ2-1; weak D call: TRBD2 (6 bases). The CDR3 totals 14 residues. Germline V gene data show CDR1 as DFQATT and CDR2 as SNEGSKA (reference sequence). V dropped 3 bases and J dropped 6 bases, with 15 bases sitting between them. The CDR3 is CSASLAKRANEQFF. In nucleotides, the CDR3 is TGCAGTGCTAGTCTGGCCAAGCGGGCCAATGAGCAGTTCTTC.

This chain links TRBV10-3 with TRBJ2-1; 8 nucleotides align to TRBD1. Germline V gene lookup returns CDR1 ENHRY and CDR2 SYGVKD. J lost 1 base, V lost 4 bases, and 9 bases had no gene match. The CDR3 is 17 amino acids. CDR3 sequence (DNA): TGTGCCATCAGTGTCAAACAGGGGGAGGCGTCCTACAATGAGCAGTTCTTC. This gives the protein CAISVKQGEASYNEQFF.

The chain joins TRBV15 to TRBJ1-1; D ambiguous. V lost 4 bases to trimming and J lost 4 bases, with 22 bases between them. The CDR3 loop spans 17 amino acids. Germline CDR1 and CDR2: LNHNV and YYDKDF (reference sequence). The CDR3 protein is CATSILSRGVWTTEAFF. The CDR3 bases are TGTGCCACCAGCATTCTCTCCCGAGGAGTGTGGACCACTGAAGCTTTCTTT.

This chain joins TRBV15 and TRBJ2-1; TRBD2 agrees at 8 bases. V was clipped by 0 bases and J by 6 bases; unmatched bases: 4. Germline CDR1 LNHNV, CDR2 YYDKDF (reference sequence). The CDR3 totals 15 residues. CDR3 loop: CATSRDGTRSNEQFF. The CDR3 DNA sequence: TGTGCCACCAGCAGAGATGGGACTAGGAGCAATGAGCAGTTCTTC. Based on the CDR3 plus reference TRBV15 and TRBJ2-1, the full variable domain is DAMVIQNPRYQVTQFGKPVTLSCSQTLNHNVMYWYQQKSSQAPKLLFHYYDKDFNNEADTPDNFQSRRPNTSFCFLDIRSPGLGDTAMYLCATSRDGTRSNEQFFGPGTRLTVL.

This clonotype was observed a handful of times. This chain joins TRBV20-1 and TRBJ2-5, with 13 bases that match TRBD2. The CDR3 totals 17 residues. V was clipped by 3 bases and J by 4 bases; unmatched bases: 11. Germline V gene data show CDR1 as DFQATT and CDR2 as SNEGSKA (reference sequence). The CDR3 DNA is TGCAGTGCTAGGCTGATAACTAGCGGGGGGGCGTTAGAGACCCAGTACTTC. Its translation: CSARLITSGGALETQYF.

This clonotype was seen more than once but under ten times. V and J are TRBV20-1 and TRBJ1-4; a possible D gene is TRBD1 (5 bases). Per germline, CDR1 DFQATT and CDR2 SNEGSKA (reference sequence). This CDR3 is 14 amino acids long. The V gene lost 3 bases and the J gene lost 5 bases, with 13 bases spanning the gap. CDR3 nucleotides: TGCAGTGCTAGGGTCGGGGGGAACAATGAAAAACTGTTTTTT. Translation gives CSARVGGNNEKLFF.

V and J are TRBV7-2 and TRBJ2-3; D is tentatively TRBD1 or TRBD2 (5 bases each). The CDR3 runs to 15 residues. Between the trimmed V and J ends, which lost 1 base and 2 bases, there was a span of 10 bases. Per the germline V gene, CDR1 is SGHTA and CDR2 is FQGNSA. DNA of the CDR3: TGTGCCAGCAGCTTAGGTGGGACCACCACAGATACGCAGTATTTT. Translated: CASSLGGTTTDTQYF. Full variable domain (rest looked up from reference TRBV7-2 and TRBJ2-3): GAGVSQSPSNKVTEKGKDVELRCDPISGHTALYWYRQSLGQGLEFLIYFQGNSAPDKSGLPSDRFSAERTGGSVSTLTIQRTQQEDSAVYLCASSLGGTTTDTQYFGPGTRLTVL.

Written as DNA, the CDR3 is TGCGCCAGCAGCCATGACAGGGGGACTGAAGCTTTCTTT. It encodes CASSHDRGTEAFF. The chain recombines TRBV5-1 with TRBJ1-1; 9 bases are shared with TRBD1. The CDR3 extends over 13 amino acids. The germline CDR1 and CDR2 sequences are SGHRS and YFSETQ. The J segment lost 5 bases and the V segment lost 4 bases, leaving 3 bases of the junction unmatched.